This TCR beta chain derives from a study of OX40 agonist ivuxolimab in advanced cancers. About the investigation overall: Ivuxolimab was an agonistic, fully human IgG2 monoclonal antibody directed against OX40 (CD134), a costimulatory receptor. Intravenous ivuxolimab was administered to patients every 2 weeks at six dose levels: 0.01, 0.1, 0.3, 1.5, 3 and 10 mg/kg. Of the 50 or so patients in dose escalation, approximately 20 had hepatocellular carcinoma, about 15 had melanoma, 9 had renal cell carcinoma and 9 had head and neck cancer. In the dose-escalation cohort, roughly 80% of patients were male, and the mean age was approximately 55 years, with a range of 23 to 79. Patients were allowed to have had prior anti-PD-1, anti-PD-L1 or anti-CTLA-4 therapy, and 30% to 50% of the dose-escalation patients had previously received checkpoint inhibitors. Partial responses occurred in three dose-escalation patients, of whom one had hepatocellular carcinoma and two had cutaneous melanoma. Peripheral TCRbeta sequencing aimed to test whether ivuxolimab altered TCR sequence diversity and caused clonal T-cell expansion. The monotherapy dose-escalation portion (N of about 47 patients) of the phase I ivuxolimab trial is reported in the paper. Findings and caveats that apply to the study as a whole: The antigen specificity of the peripheral T cells that underwent clonal expansion was not determined. Low levels of normalized T-cell clonal expansion were also seen in some nonresponding patients. On average, CD8+ T cells showed more expanded clones than CD4+ T cells after ivuxolimab. In the 0.1-3.0 mg/kg groups, partial responders had among the lowest normalized peripheral clonal expansion, particularly in CD8+ T cells. Clonal expansion of both CD4+ and CD8+ blood T cells was observed from baseline to week 6 at doses 0.1 to 3.0 mg/kg.

For sequencing of the TCRbeta CDR3 region, genomic DNA was extracted from the sorted cells. TCRbeta CDR3 regions were sequenced using the immunoSEQ Assay. In TCRdb, the immuneACCESS table is reduced to in-frame sequences with V and J assigned. These tables do not hold every clone; where another copy was compared, an unresolved V gene accounts for under half, and the others remain unexplained. The sample records about 68,000 clones, about 89% of which are singletons. The top ten hold around 0.31% of the sample. A word on this clone: The specificity of this receptor is unknown. Within one base of it there is no much larger clone, and no base qualities were kept.

The trial excluded patients who had a history of autoimmune disease or who were on systemic immunosuppression. Peripheral blood for TCR sequencing was drawn from every dose cohort at baseline, at cycle 4 day 1 and at cycle 7 day 1. Samples were obtained from an open-label, multicenter, first-in-human phase I dose-escalation trial of ivuxolimab. Adults with locally advanced or metastatic melanoma, renal cell carcinoma, hepatocellular carcinoma or head and neck squamous cell carcinoma were enrolled in the trial. CD4+ and CD8+ T cells were sorted separately from peripheral blood before TCR sequencing. Via the germline V gene, CDR1 is SGHAT and CDR2 FQNNGV. The CDR3 goes from the cysteine to the phenylalanine over 14 residues. The sequence is cut down to CDR3 DNA, 42 bases in frame from base 1. V loses 8 bases, J loses 7 bases, and the germline ends lie 21 bases apart.

Sequencing was performed on CD4+ or CD8+ T cells sorted from blood, taken in a trial of the OX40 agonist ivuxolimab. The rearrangement joined TRBV11-2 to TRBJ2-7; tentative D gene TRBD2, with 7 bases matching. This clonotype was sampled from an adult with an advanced solid tumor such as melanoma, head and neck, liver or kidney cancer. The CDR3 amino acid sequence is: CASCRGGFRGEQYF. The bases read TGTGCCAGCTGCCGCGGGGGCTTTCGGGGTGAGCAGTACTTC. The variable domain in full, with residues beyond the CDR3 obtained from the reference TRBV11-2 and TRBJ2-7 genes, is EAGVAQSPRYKIIEKRQSVAFWCNPISGHATLYWYQQILGQGPKLLIQFQNNGVVDDSQLPKDRFSAERLKGVDSTLKIQPAKLEDSAVYLCASCRGGFRGEQYFGPGTRLTVT.